These T cell receptor beta chains were read from a single sample in a study of blood T cells in healthy people across ages. TCRdb ran MiXCR on the 5' RACE reads and lists one entry per CDR3 protein. The table records fewer than 1,200,000 distinct CDR3 sequences, 20% to 25% of them present only once. These data were likewise used in another study, on T cells of mothers and their children.

The sequencing input was blood. The receptors shown here come from a girl aged 2 to 10 in good health. The CDR3 runs from the conserved cysteine through the conserved F or W. The D gene is left open where the match is weak. Size values are once, few and many counts, or a class for expanded clones, and some rows have none.

clone size	D gene	V gene	J gene	CDR3 protein	CDR3 DNA
-	TRBD1	TRBV28	TRBJ1-2	CATRDRGKGGYTF	TGTGCCACCCGGGACAGGGGGAAGGGAGGCTACACCTTC
-	-	TRBV24-1	TRBJ2-1	CAISRGSAEFF	TGTGCCATCTCACGCGGGTCGGCGGAGTTCTTC
many	-	TRBV7-8	TRBJ2-5	CASSLARVGETQYF	TGTGCCAGCAGCTTAGCGCGGGTGGGGGAGACCCAGTACTTC
-	-	TRBV12-3/TRBV12-4	TRBJ2-4	CASSLAAGGSKLAKNIQYF	TGTGCCAGCAGTTTGGCGGCCGGAGGGAGTAAACTAGCCAAAAACATTCAGTACTTC
many	TRBD2	TRBV5-1	TRBJ2-1	CASSLTGGYNEQFF	TGTGCCAGTAGTCTCACGGGGGGTTACAATGAGCAGTTCTTC
few	-	TRBV28	TRBJ2-7	CASSTRPGPMYEQYF	TGTGCCAGCAGCACCCGACCGGGACCTATGTACGAGCAGTACTTC
-	-	TRBV19	TRBJ1-1	CASSITQGSEAFF	TGTGCCAGTAGTATAACACAGGGTTCTGAAGCTTTCTTT
-	TRBD1	TRBV11-2	TRBJ2-7	CASRDRGGYEQYF	TGTGCCAGCAGGGACAGGGGTGGGTACGAGCAGTACTTC
few	-	TRBV12-3/TRBV12-4	TRBJ1-4	CASSFVGRSNEKLFF	TGTGCCAGCAGTTTTGTGGGGAGGTCTAATGAAAAACTGTTTTTT
-	TRBD2	TRBV27	TRBJ2-5	CASSPWAGGPYETQYF	TGTGCCAGCAGTCCCTGGGCGGGAGGGCCCTATGAGACCCAGTACTTC